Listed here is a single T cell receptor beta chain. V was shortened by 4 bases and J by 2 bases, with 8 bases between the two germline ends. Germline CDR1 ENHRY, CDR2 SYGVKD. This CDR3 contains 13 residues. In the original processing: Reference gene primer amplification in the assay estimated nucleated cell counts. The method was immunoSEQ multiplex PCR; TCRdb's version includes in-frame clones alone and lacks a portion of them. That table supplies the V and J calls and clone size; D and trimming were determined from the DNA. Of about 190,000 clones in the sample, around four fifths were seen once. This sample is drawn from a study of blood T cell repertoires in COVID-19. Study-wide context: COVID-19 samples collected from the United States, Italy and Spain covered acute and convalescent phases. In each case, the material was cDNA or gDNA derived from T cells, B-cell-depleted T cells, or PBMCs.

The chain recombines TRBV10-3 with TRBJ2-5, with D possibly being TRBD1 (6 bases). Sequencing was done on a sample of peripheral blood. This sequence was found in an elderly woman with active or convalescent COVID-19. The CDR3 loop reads CAISAQGQETQYF. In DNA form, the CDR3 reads TGTGCCATCAGTGCACAGGGACAAGAGACCCAGTACTTC.